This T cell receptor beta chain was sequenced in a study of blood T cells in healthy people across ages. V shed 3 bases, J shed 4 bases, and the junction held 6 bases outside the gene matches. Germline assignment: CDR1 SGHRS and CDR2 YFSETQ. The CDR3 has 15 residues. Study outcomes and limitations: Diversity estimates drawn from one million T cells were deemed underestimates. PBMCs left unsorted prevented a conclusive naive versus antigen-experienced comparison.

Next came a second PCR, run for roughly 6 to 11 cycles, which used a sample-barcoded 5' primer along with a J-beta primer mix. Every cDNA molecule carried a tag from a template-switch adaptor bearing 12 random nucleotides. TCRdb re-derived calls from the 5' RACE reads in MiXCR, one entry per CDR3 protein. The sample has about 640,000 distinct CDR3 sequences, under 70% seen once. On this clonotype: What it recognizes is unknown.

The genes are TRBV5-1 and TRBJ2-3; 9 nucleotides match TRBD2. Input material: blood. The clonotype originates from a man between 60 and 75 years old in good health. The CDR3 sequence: CASSSTTSGPDTQYF. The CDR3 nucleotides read TGCGCCAGCAGCTCCACGACTAGCGGCCCAGATACGCAGTATTTT.